The rows below give T cell receptor beta chains drawn from one sample of a study of graft-versus-host responses after intestinal transplantation. Repertoires were generated with immunoSEQ multiplex PCR, while TCRdb's copy carries only in-frame clones and drops some. The sample records some 26,000 clones, approximately 94% being singletons. Sequencing was performed on PBMCs, taken 156 days after intestinal transplant. All receptors come from a human patient who received an intestinal transplant, so some T cells may come from the graft donor. The CDR3 runs from the conserved cysteine through the conserved F or W. Rows may omit the clone size; those that give it use once, few, many or a size class.

>TRBV4-3|.
CASSQLLTRPVRAKNIQYF
>TRBV7-9|.
CASSLVGEGTEAFF
>TRBV19|.
CASSIFGLAGSSSYNEQFF
>TRBV6-1|few
CASSEGSGMNTEAFF
>TRBV9|once
CASSEGYRGLSLYGYTF
>TRBV30|.
CAWSRDRNQPQHF
>TRBV5-3|.
CARSPTGQNTEAFF
>TRBV7-9|.
CASSFSGGPPGELFF
>TRBV30|.
CAWRGPQGYTF
>TRBV5-1|once
CASSFLTGGGEQYF
>TRBV19|.
CASSIAKQPQHF
>TRBV5-5|.
CASSLTLRRRGPNEKLFF
>TRBV27|.
CASSYRDRGYGYTF
>TRBV7-9|once
CASSLAQTANYGYTF
>TRBV4-3|.
CASSQDLKGFGNTIYF
>TRBV6-1|.
CASSETMERGALLDTQYF
>TRBV6-5|.
CASSYNPGSTGELFF